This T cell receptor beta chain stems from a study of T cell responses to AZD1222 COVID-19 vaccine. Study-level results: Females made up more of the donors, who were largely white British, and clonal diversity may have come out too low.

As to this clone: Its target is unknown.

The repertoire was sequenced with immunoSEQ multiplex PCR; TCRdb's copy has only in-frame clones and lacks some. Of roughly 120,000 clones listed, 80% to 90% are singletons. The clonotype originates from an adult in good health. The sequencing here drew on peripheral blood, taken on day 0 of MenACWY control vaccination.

CDR3 in DNA: TGCGCCAGCAGGAGGGACGGCAATCAGCCCCAGCATTTT. The encoded protein is CASRRDGNQPQHF. The J gene is TRBJ1-5, the V gene TRBV10-2; maybe TRBD1 (5 bases). Trimming left V 6 bases short and J 2 bases short, with 8 bases between. The V gene's germline CDR1 is WSHSY and CDR2 SAAADI. This CDR3 comprises 13 residues.